What follows is one T cell receptor beta chain and its context. Antigen specificity is unknown. Other nucleotide sequences in the sample specify the same CDR3. The data derive from a study of shared clonotypes between healthy human individuals. Study-level points and caveats: Clonotype sharing among donors, it was expected, would be affected by sequencing depth. Shared clonotypes across all four donors exceeded non-shared ones in generation probability. Of the naive CD4 clonotypes, 4% to 5% were shared across a few donors.

The V gene lost 2 bases and the J gene lost 5 bases, with 11 bases spanning the gap. The CDR3 spans 14 residues. The V gene's germline CDR1 is SGDLS and CDR2 YYNGEE. As defined, naive CD8 cells were CD45RO-negative and positively selected for CCR7, with terminally differentiated effector memory CD45RA+ cells excluded. For each subset, genomic DNA was distributed in equal portions over several immunoSEQ plates. Profiled with immunoSEQ multiplex PCR; TCRdb holds only in-frame clones, not every one. Of a few million clones in the sample, over 85% were seen once. Sequenced material: naive CD8+ T cells from PBMCs. The genes are TRBV9 and TRBJ2-1; possible D gene TRBD2, 6 bases. This sequence originates from a man aged 18 to 29 in good health. Some clones in this sample may be carry-over from other donors' samples. CDR3 amino acids: CASSVGGSHNEQFF. The CDR3 DNA sequence: TGTGCCAGCAGCGTGGGAGGATCCCACAATGAGCAGTTCTTC.